The clone carrying this TCR beta chain has only a few counts. The CDR3 is 17 amino acids. Germline V CDR1 and CDR2: LNHDA, SQIVND (reference sequence). Losses at the gene ends were 5 bases for V and 3 bases for J; bases not matched to a gene: 11. This sample is part of a study of HIV-infected patients and healthy controls. TCRdb analysed the 5' RACE reads with MiXCR anew, one entry per CDR3 protein. This table holds over 55,000 distinct CDR3 sequences, about 16% found once. Specimen: CD4+ T cells from blood. This clonotype originated in a human donor in good health. The chain recombines TRBV19 with TRBJ2-3; TRBD2 agrees at 10 bases. In DNA, the CDR3 is TGTGCCAGTAGTGCCACTTCTAGCGGGAGCTGGACAGATACGCAGTATTTT. Its translation is CASSATSSGSWTDTQYF.